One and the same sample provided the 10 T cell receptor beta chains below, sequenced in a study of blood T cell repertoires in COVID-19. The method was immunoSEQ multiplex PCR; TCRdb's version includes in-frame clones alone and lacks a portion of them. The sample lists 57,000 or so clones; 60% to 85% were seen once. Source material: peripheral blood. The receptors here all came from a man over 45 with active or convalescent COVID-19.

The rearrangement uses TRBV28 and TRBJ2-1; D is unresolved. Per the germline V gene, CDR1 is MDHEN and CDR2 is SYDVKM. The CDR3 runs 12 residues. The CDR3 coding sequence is TGTGCAACTCAGGCGAATGACAATGAGCAGTTCTTC. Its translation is CATQANDNEQFF.

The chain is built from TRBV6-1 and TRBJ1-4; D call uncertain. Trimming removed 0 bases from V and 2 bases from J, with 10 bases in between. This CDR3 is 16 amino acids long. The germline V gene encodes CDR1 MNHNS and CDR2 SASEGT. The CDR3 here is CASSEALGATNEKLFF. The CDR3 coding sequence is TGTGCCAGCAGTGAAGCGCTCGGAGCCACTAATGAAAAACTGTTTTTT.

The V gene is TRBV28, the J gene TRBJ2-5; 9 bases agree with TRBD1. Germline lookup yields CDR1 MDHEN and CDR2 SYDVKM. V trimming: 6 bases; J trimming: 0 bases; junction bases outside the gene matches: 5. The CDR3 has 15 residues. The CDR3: CASRSGTGYQETQYF. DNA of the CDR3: TGTGCCAGCAGATCCGGGACAGGGTACCAAGAGACCCAGTACTTC.

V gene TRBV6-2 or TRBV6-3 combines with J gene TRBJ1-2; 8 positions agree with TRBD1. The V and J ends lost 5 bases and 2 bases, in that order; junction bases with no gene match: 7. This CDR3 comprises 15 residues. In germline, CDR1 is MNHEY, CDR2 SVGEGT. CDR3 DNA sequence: TGTGCCAGCAGTCGCTCCGGGACAGGCAACTATGGCTACACCTTC. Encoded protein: CASSRSGTGNYGYTF.

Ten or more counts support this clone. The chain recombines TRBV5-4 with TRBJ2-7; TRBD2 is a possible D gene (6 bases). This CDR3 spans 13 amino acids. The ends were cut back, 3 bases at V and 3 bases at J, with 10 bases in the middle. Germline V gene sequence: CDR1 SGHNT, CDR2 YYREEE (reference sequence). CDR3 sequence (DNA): TGTGCCAGCAGCTGGGGGAGGAGCTACGAGCAGTACTTC. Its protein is CASSWGRSYEQYF.

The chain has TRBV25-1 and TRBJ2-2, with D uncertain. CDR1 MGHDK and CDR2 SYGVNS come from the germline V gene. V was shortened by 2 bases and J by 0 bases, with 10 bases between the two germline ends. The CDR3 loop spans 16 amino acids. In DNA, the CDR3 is TGTGCCAGCAGTGAAAACAGATACGCGAACACCGGGGAGCTGTTTTTT. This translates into CASSENRYANTGELFF.

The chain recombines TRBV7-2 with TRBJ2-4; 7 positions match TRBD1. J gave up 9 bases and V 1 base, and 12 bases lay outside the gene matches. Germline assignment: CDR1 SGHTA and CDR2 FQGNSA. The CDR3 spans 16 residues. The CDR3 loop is CASSLGWTGQGTIQYF. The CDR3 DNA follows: TGTGCCAGCAGCTTAGGTTGGACAGGACAAGGGACCATTCAGTACTTC. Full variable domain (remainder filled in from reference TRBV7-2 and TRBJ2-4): GAGVSQSPSNKVTEKGKDVELRCDPISGHTALYWYRQSLGQGLEFLIYFQGNSAPDKSGLPSDRFSAERTGGSVSTLTIQRTQQEDSAVYLCASSLGWTGQGTIQYFGAGTRLSVL.

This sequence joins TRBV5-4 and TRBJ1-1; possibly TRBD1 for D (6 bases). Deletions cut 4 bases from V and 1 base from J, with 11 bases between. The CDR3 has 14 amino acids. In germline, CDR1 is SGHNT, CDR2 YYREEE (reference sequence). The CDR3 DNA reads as TGTGCCAGCAGCCCACCGACAGGGAACACTGAAGCTTTCTTT. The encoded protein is CASSPPTGNTEAFF.

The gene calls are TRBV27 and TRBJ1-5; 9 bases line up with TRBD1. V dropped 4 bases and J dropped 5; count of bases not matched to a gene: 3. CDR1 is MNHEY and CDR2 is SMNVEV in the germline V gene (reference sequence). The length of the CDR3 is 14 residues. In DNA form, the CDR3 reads TGTGCCAGCAGTTACAGGGGGCTGGATCAGCCCCAGCATTTT. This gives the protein CASSYRGLDQPQHF.

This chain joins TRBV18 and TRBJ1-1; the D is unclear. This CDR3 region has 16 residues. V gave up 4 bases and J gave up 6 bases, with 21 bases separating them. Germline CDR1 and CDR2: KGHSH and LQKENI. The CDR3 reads CASSLPLGGQGAEAFF. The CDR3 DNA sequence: TGTGCCAGCTCACTTCCCCTGGGCGGGCAAGGCGCTGAAGCTTTCTTT.